This T cell receptor (beta chain) was captured by sequencing in a study of blood T cell repertoires in COVID-19. Overall study context: Both acute and convalescent COVID-19 samples were obtained from the United States, Italy and Spain. Sample material is recorded as cDNA or gDNA derived from T cells, B-cell-depleted T cells, or PBMCs.

The V gene lost 5 bases and the J gene lost 0 bases, with 10 bases spanning the gap. Per the germline V gene, CDR1 is SGHVS and CDR2 is FNYEAQ. CDR3 size: 14 residues. Original data processing: Estimation of nucleated cell counts was performed using reference gene primer amplification. Data came from immunoSEQ multiplex PCR; TCRdb stores just in-frame clones and leaves some out. Clone size and the V and J calls come from that table; the DNA yielded D and trimming. This sample has tens of thousands of clones, with 88% found just once. Sequences were obtained from peripheral blood. This chain links TRBV7-6 with TRBJ1-1, with D maybe TRBD1 (5 bases). The receptor comes from a man between 45 and 60 years old with active COVID-19. CDR3 protein: CASSGGLLNTEAFF. CDR3 nucleotides: TGTGCCAGCAGCGGGGGACTTCTGAACACTGAAGCTTTCTTT.